This TCR beta chain was identified in a study of OX40 agonist ivuxolimab in advanced cancers. The V and J ends lost 5 bases and 3 bases, in that order; junction bases with no gene match: 14. CDR3 length: 17 residues. Germline assignment: CDR1 SGHDT and CDR2 YYEEEE. Points from the study as a whole: At 0.1 to 3.0 mg/kg and by week 6, CD4+ and CD8+ T cells in the blood had expanded clonally. Partial responders receiving 0.1-3.0 mg/kg showed among the lowest clonal expansion.

Some clones are missing from TCRdb's copy, which holds only in-frame ones; the method was immunoSEQ multiplex PCR. The table shows 65,000 to 70,000 clones, with 75% to 90% occurring only once. About this clone: Its antigen is not identified.

The source is an adult with an advanced solid tumor such as melanoma, head and neck, liver or kidney cancer. The material sequenced was CD4+ or CD8+ T cells sorted from blood, taken in a trial of the OX40 agonist ivuxolimab. This chain links TRBV5-6 with TRBJ2-3, with 8 bases matching TRBD2. CDR3 sequence (DNA): TGTGCCAGCAGTTTCGTGTATGTGTCGGGAGGGACAGATACGCAGTATTTT. This gives the protein CASSFVYVSGGTDTQYF.